This T cell receptor beta chain was captured in a study of CD8+ T cells in alopecia areata. CDR1 and CDR2 from the germline V gene are SGHRS and YFSETQ. V was pared by 3 bases and J by 3 bases, with 13 bases between. This CDR3 contains 15 residues. Treatment meaning: oral pan-JAK inhibitor, 5-10 mg twice daily. RNA extraction and reverse transcription yielded cDNA as sequencing template. The assay was immunoSEQ multiplex PCR, and TCRdb's table has in-frame clones only and misses some. Counted here are about 150,000 clones, roughly 52% occurring once; the ten biggest clones make up 15% to 20%. The specimen comprised CD8+ T cells sorted from blood, sampled at week 4, from a patient treated with tofacitinib. This receptor was identified in a human donor with alopecia areata. The chain carries TRBV5-1 and TRBJ1-5, with D possibly being TRBD1 (5 bases). For the CDR3, the DNA is TGCGCCAGCAGCTGGGGACCCGACTTCAATCAGCCCCAGCATTTT. Amino acid sequence: CASSWGPDFNQPQHF. Full variable domain (outside the CDR3, taken from reference TRBV5-1 and TRBJ1-5): KAGVTQTPRYLIKTRGQQVTLSCSPISGHRSVSWYQQTPGQGLQFLFEYFSETQRNKGNFPGRFSGRQFSNSRSEMNVSTLELGDSALYLCASSWGPDFNQPQHFGDGTRLSIL.